Presented here are 23 T cell receptor beta chains from one specimen sequenced in a study of blood T cells in healthy people across ages. Next came a second PCR, run for about 7 to 12 cycles, which used a sample-barcoded 5' primer along with a J-beta primer mix. TCRdb processed the 5' RACE reads anew with MiXCR; each CDR3 protein has one entry. The repertoire holds around 700,000 distinct CDR3 sequences, roughly 25% seen once, with 9.4% in the top ten. The same data also contributed to another study, on T cells of mothers and their children.

Material: blood. The receptors stem from a boy younger than 18 in good health.

J is TRBJ2-5 and V is TRBV2; 7 nucleotides agree with TRBD2. The CDR3 sequence is 14 residues long. Germline V CDR1 and CDR2: SNHLY, FYNNEI. V trimming: 4 bases; J trimming: 1 base; junction bases outside the gene matches: 3. The chain's CDR3 is CASSVKRGQETQYF. The CDR3, as DNA: TGTGCCAGCAGTGTGAAGCGGGGCCAAGAGACCCAGTACTTC.

This clonotype was detected only a few times. The chain carries TRBV11-2 and TRBJ2-5; perhaps TRBD2 as D (5 bases). The CDR3 has 13 residues. Trimming removed 3 bases from V and 5 bases from J, with 10 bases in between. Germline V lookup: CDR1 SGHAT, CDR2 FQNNGV. Here the CDR3 DNA reads TGTGCCAGCAGCTTCCTCGGGGTGGAGACCCAGTACTTC. Protein: CASSFLGVETQYF.

The chain is built from TRBV6-6 and TRBJ2-1; TRBD1 agrees at 9 bases. The V gene's germline CDR1 is MNHNY and CDR2 SVGAGI (reference sequence). V dropped 7 bases and J dropped 3; count of bases not matched to a gene: 7. The length of the CDR3 is 15 residues. The CDR3 DNA sequence: TGTGCCAGCACCTCCTTGGACAGGGGCTACAATGAGCAGTTCTTC. Translating it yields CASTSLDRGYNEQFF.

This clonotype has more than one count but fewer than ten. V and J are TRBV4-1 and TRBJ1-4; D is uncertain. V lost 4 bases and J 0 bases, leaving 9 bases between the germline ends. Germline loops: CDR1 MGHRA, CDR2 YSYEKL. CDR3 length: 15 residues. The CDR3 DNA follows: TGCGCCAGCAGCCGGGTAAAGGCAACTAATGAAAAACTGTTTTTT. This translates into CASSRVKATNEKLFF.

Only a few counts were recorded for this clonotype. This chain joins TRBV3-1 and TRBJ2-5; D is perhaps TRBD2 (6 bases). The better agreement between TRBJ2-1 and the DNA end casts doubt on the J call. Germline loops: CDR1 LGHDT, CDR2 YNNKEL (reference sequence). The CDR3 has 15 residues. The CDR3 protein is CASSQMSGVGNEQFF. In DNA, the CDR3 is TGTGCCAGCAGCCAAATGTCGGGGGTTGGTAATGAGCAGTTCTTC.

The gene calls are TRBV2 and TRBJ1-4; 9 bases are shared with TRBD1. With 4 bases clipped from V and 1 base from J, the junction kept 10 bases outside the gene matches. The CDR3 consists of 18 residues. Germline CDR1 is SNHLY and CDR2 is FYNNEI. The CDR3 DNA reads TGTGCCAGCAGTGGAGGGGACAGGGTCGAGGAAACTAATGAAAAACTGTTTTTT. Translation: CASSGGDRVEETNEKLFF.

V and J are TRBV5-6 and TRBJ1-2; possibly TRBD1 for D (6 bases). The CDR3 spans 14 residues. V lost 6 bases and J 4 bases, leaving 16 bases between the germline ends. Germline V gives CDR1 SGHDT, CDR2 YYEEEE. The CDR3 loop reads CASNARGRSYGYTF. The CDR3 DNA reads as TGTGCCAGCAATGCGCGGGGGCGAAGCTATGGCTACACCTTC.

This clonotype was recorded once. The V gene is TRBV6-1, the J gene TRBJ2-7; 7 bases line up with TRBD1. Germline V gene data show CDR1 as MNHNS and CDR2 as SASEGT. V lost 6 bases, J lost 2 bases, and 10 bases stayed unmatched. The length of the CDR3 is 15 residues. CDR3 loop: CASRPPAGGPYEQYF. The CDR3 DNA follows: TGTGCCAGCAGGCCCCCGGCAGGGGGTCCCTACGAGCAGTACTTC.

The chain uses TRBV6-6 and TRBJ2-7, with 8 nucleotides matching TRBD1. Germline lookup yields CDR1 MNHNY and CDR2 SVGAGI (reference sequence). Trimming removed 2 bases from V and 3 bases from J; junction bases left unmatched: 6. The CDR3 covers 15 residues. This chain's CDR3 is CASSYATDRGYEQYF. CDR3 nucleotide sequence: TGTGCCAGCAGTTACGCCACCGACAGGGGCTACGAGCAGTACTTC.

In this sample, this clonotype turned up a few times. The V call is TRBV27, the J call TRBJ2-7; 15 bases map to TRBD2. Germline trimming cut 9 bases from V and 7 bases from J; bases unmatched to any gene: 4. The CDR3 sequence is 13 residues long. Germline lookup yields CDR1 MNHEY and CDR2 SMNVEV (reference sequence). The CDR3 loop is CASGLAGGFEQYF. CDR3 bases: TGTGCCAGTGGACTAGCGGGAGGGTTTGAGCAGTACTTC.

A note on this clonotype: The conserved final phenylalanine or tryptophan is absent from the CDR3, which likely points to a read error. The rearrangement uses TRBV5-1 and TRBJ2-3; D unresolved. Trimming removed 5 bases from V and 3 bases from J, with 10 bases in between. The CDR3 runs to 13 residues. CDR1 and CDR2 from the germline V gene are SGHRS and YFSETQ. The CDR3 here is CASRSDGTDTQYL. For the CDR3, the DNA is TGCGCCAGCAGAAGCGACGGGACAGATACGCAGTATCTT.

This clonotype occurred a few times. The chain links TRBV7-9 to TRBJ1-1; 7 nucleotides match TRBD1. V shed 6 bases and J 1 base; nucleotides not matched to a gene: 2. Germline V gives CDR1 SEHNR, CDR2 FQNEAQ (reference sequence). This CDR3 region has 13 residues. The CDR3 DNA is TGTGCCAGCAGGAGGGACAGGAACACTGAAGCTTTCTTT. Residues: CASRRDRNTEAFF.

The chain has TRBV29-1 and TRBJ2-7, with 7 bases fitting TRBD2. Trimming removed 1 base from V and 4 bases from J; junction bases left unmatched: 4. Germline values: CDR1 SQVTM, CDR2 ANQGSEA. This CDR3 is built from 13 residues. This CDR3 reads CSVEGGGAYEQYF. CDR3 bases: TGCAGCGTTGAAGGGGGGGGAGCGTACGAGCAGTACTTC.

In its sample, this clonotype was seen a few times. The genes are TRBV29-1 and TRBJ2-3; 10 nucleotides match TRBD2. Germline V gives CDR1 SQVTM, CDR2 ANQGSEA. The V segment lost 7 bases and the J segment 0 bases; nucleotides outside the gene matches: 16. The CDR3 length is 18 residues. The chain's CDR3 is CSARGRTSGNPSTDTQYF. As DNA, the CDR3 is TGCAGCGCCCGGGGTCGGACTAGCGGAAATCCTAGCACAGATACGCAGTATTTT.

This clonotype has only a few counts. The chain carries TRBV7-2 and TRBJ1-2, with TRBD1 identical over 9 bases. Trimming removed 3 bases from V and 7 bases from J; junction bases left unmatched: 6. CDR3 length equals 14 residues. Per germline, CDR1 SGHTA and CDR2 FQGNSA. CDR3 DNA sequence: TGTGCCAGCAGCTTGTCCGGGACAGGGTTTGGCTACACCTTC. This sequence encodes CASSLSGTGFGYTF.

The rearrangement joins TRBV7-3 to TRBJ1-1; 11 bases match TRBD1. This CDR3 comprises 16 residues. With 5 bases clipped from V and 1 base from J, the junction kept 6 bases outside the gene matches. Germline V CDR1 and CDR2: SGHTA, FQGTGA. The CDR3 sequence is CASSLGTGGTNTEAFF. CDR3 in DNA: TGTGCCAGCAGCCTCGGGACAGGGGGGACGAACACTGAAGCTTTCTTT.

The chain links TRBV12-3 or TRBV12-4 to TRBJ1-3; 10 bases match TRBD1. The CDR3 length is 14 residues. Trimming cost V 7 bases and J 7 bases; bases outside gene matches: 7. CDR3: CASTQGQGFNTIYF. In DNA, the CDR3 is TGTGCCAGCACCCAGGGACAGGGGTTCAACACCATATATTTT.

This clonotype was counted a few times. CDR3 in amino acids: CASSFLAGKQAYQETQYF. The DNA for the CDR3 is TGTGCCAGCAGCTTTCTAGCGGGGAAGCAAGCTTACCAAGAGACCCAGTACTTC. The chain uses TRBV7-9 and TRBJ2-5; 9 positions match TRBD2. Germline V lookup: CDR1 SEHNR, CDR2 FQNEAQ (reference sequence). This CDR3 is built from 18 residues. Trimming at V came to 3 bases and at J to 0 bases, leaving 11 bases not matched to a gene.

The chain recombines TRBV6-2 or TRBV6-3 with TRBJ1-1; D unresolved. There are 16 residues in the CDR3. Germline-derived CDR1 and CDR2 are MNHEY and SVGEGT. V dropped 2 bases and J dropped 5 bases, with 18 bases sitting between them. DNA for the CDR3: TGTGCCAGCAGTTACGGTTCGGGCAGCCGTTATACTGAAGCTTTCTTT. It specifies CASSYGSGSRYTEAFF.

The table lists this clonotype with a few counts. The V gene is TRBV3-1, the J gene TRBJ2-1, with TRBD1 identical over 9 bases. The J call may be incorrect, as the DNA end agrees better with TRBJ2-7. Germline loops: CDR1 LGHDT, CDR2 YNNKEL (reference sequence). The CDR3 consists of 14 residues. CDR3 protein: CASSPGTGYNEQYF. The CDR3 bases are TGTGCCAGCAGCCCCGGGACAGGGTATAACGAGCAGTACTTC.

In this sample, this clonotype turned up a few times. The chain is built from TRBV20-1 and TRBJ2-7; TRBD1 matches at 8 bases. The CDR3 contains 12 residues. Germline lookup yields CDR1 DFQATT and CDR2 SNEGSKA (reference sequence). Trimming removed 6 bases from V and 3 bases from J; junction bases left unmatched: 4. In DNA, the CDR3 is TGCAGTGCCACCGACAGGGGCTACGAGCAGTACTTC. Its translation: CSATDRGYEQYF.

A few counts support this clonotype. The CDR3 reads CSVVSEATSYEQYF. The CDR3 nucleotides read TGCAGCGTTGTGTCAGAAGCGACGTCCTACGAGCAGTACTTC. This chain links TRBV29-1 with TRBJ2-7; the D is unclear. The CDR3 runs 14 residues. Germline assignment: CDR1 SQVTM and CDR2 ANQGSEA. Trimming left V 4 bases short and J 1 base short, with 14 bases between.

The gene calls are TRBV28 and TRBJ2-2, with 9 bases lining up with TRBD1. CDR1 and CDR2 (germline): MDHEN, SYDVKM. The trim removed 6 bases at V and 5 bases at J, leaving 13 bases unmatched. This CDR3 spans 17 amino acids. The CDR3 reads CASSGLQGQGKTGELFF. In nucleotides, the CDR3 is TGTGCCAGCAGCGGACTTCAAGGACAGGGGAAAACCGGGGAGCTGTTTTTT.